This is a list of T cell receptor beta chains from one sample in a study of blood T cells in healthy people across ages. TCRdb used MiXCR to reprocess the 5' RACE reads, holding one entry per CDR3 protein. The data show about 830,000 distinct CDR3 sequences, with roughly 60% seen just once and approximately 20% held by the top ten. Material for sequencing was blood. The origin of the receptors is a man aged 25 to 45 in good health. The CDR3 runs from the conserved cysteine through the conserved F or W. Fields, in order: clone size, J gene, D gene, V gene, CDR3 DNA, CDR3 protein. The D gene is left open where the match is weak. Clone size is stated in some rows and not others, as once, few, many or a class when expanded.

abundance: -
j_gene: TRBJ1-4
d_gene: -
v_gene: TRBV20-1
CDR3nt: TGCAGTGCCCCCATGACGACAGTTTTTTCTGAAAAACTGTTTTTT
CDR3aa: CSAPMTTVFSEKLFF

abundance: -
j_gene: TRBJ2-5
d_gene: TRBD2
v_gene: TRBV11-2
CDR3nt: TGTGCCAGCACCAGACTAGCGGGGATCCAAGAGACCCAGTACTTC
CDR3aa: CASTRLAGIQETQYF

abundance: -
j_gene: TRBJ2-7
d_gene: -
v_gene: TRBV19
CDR3nt: TGTGCCAGTAGTATCGCCAACTACGAGCAGTACTTC
CDR3aa: CASSIANYEQYF

abundance: -
j_gene: TRBJ2-7
d_gene: TRBD1
v_gene: TRBV9
CDR3nt: TGTGCCAGCCGCACCGGACAGGAAGGATCCTACGAGCAGTACTTC
CDR3aa: CASRTGQEGSYEQYF

abundance: few
j_gene: TRBJ2-7
d_gene: -
v_gene: TRBV19
CDR3nt: TGTGCCAGTAGTATGGGATTCTACGAGCAGTACTTC
CDR3aa: CASSMGFYEQYF

abundance: -
j_gene: TRBJ2-7
d_gene: TRBD1
v_gene: TRBV20-1
CDR3nt: TGCAGTGCTAGAGGGACAGGGGGCGGCTCATCCTACGAGCAGTACTTC
CDR3aa: CSARGTGGGSSYEQYF

abundance: -
j_gene: TRBJ1-2
d_gene: -
v_gene: TRBV15
CDR3nt: TGTGCCACCAGCCCCACTGACAGCTATGGCTACACCTTC
CDR3aa: CATSPTDSYGYTF

abundance: -
j_gene: TRBJ2-1
d_gene: -
v_gene: TRBV11-2
CDR3nt: TGTGCCAGCAGCCACCTTCGGGGGCGCAGCAATGAGCAGTTCTTC
CDR3aa: CASSHLRGRSNEQFF

abundance: -
j_gene: TRBJ1-1
d_gene: TRBD1
v_gene: TRBV18
CDR3nt: TGTGCCAGCTCACAGGGGGCAGTAACTGAAGCTTTCTTT
CDR3aa: CASSQGAVTEAFF

abundance: -
j_gene: TRBJ2-2
d_gene: TRBD2
v_gene: TRBV7-2
CDR3nt: TGTGCCAGCACTGACAAAGCGGGAGCACGCGGGGAGCTGTTTTTT
CDR3aa: CASTDKAGARGELFF

abundance: -
j_gene: TRBJ2-1
d_gene: -
v_gene: TRBV7-9
CDR3nt: TGTGCCAGCAGCTTAGGGTCAAAAGGGTCTGATAATGAGCAGTTCTTC
CDR3aa: CASSLGSKGSDNEQFF

abundance: -
j_gene: TRBJ2-1
d_gene: -
v_gene: TRBV25-1
CDR3nt: TGTGCCAGCAGTGAGGCAGGAGGGGCCCACAGCTCCTACAATGAGCAGTTCTTC
CDR3aa: CASSEAGGAHSSYNEQFF